These 16 T cell receptor beta chains came from one sample sequenced in a study of T cell responses to AZD1222 COVID-19 vaccine. Generated by immunoSEQ multiplex PCR, the TCRdb table keeps only in-frame clones and is missing some. Here the sample spans some 150,000 clones, over 75% being singletons. The sample consisted of peripheral blood, taken 28 days after the second dose of the MenACWY control vaccine. The receptor set was obtained from an adult who received the MenACWY meningococcal vaccine as a control.

The chain recombines TRBV6-5 with TRBJ1-5, with a possible D match to TRBD1 (5 bases). CDR3 length: 13 residues. Deletions cut 5 bases from V and 9 bases from J, with 14 bases between. From germline, CDR1 is MNHEY and CDR2 SVGAGI. CDR3 in amino acids: CASSSGGVLPQHF. In DNA form, the CDR3 reads TGTGCCAGCAGTAGCGGAGGGGTCCTGCCCCAGCATTTT.

This chain connects TRBV13 to TRBJ2-7; 8 positions match TRBD1. The CDR3 is 14 amino acids. Germline V CDR1 and CDR2: PRHDT, FYEKMQ (reference sequence). Trimming cost V 4 bases and J 1 base; bases outside gene matches: 3. DNA for the CDR3: TGTGCCAGCAGCTCAGGGACAGGTTCCTACGAGCAGTACTTC. This translates into CASSSGTGSYEQYF. The full variable domain, completed using reference TRBV13 and TRBJ2-7, is AAGVIQSPRHLIKEKRETATLKCYPIPRHDTVYWYQQGPGQDPQFLISFYEKMQSDKGSIPDRFSAQQFSDYHSELNMSSLELGDSALYFCASSSGTGSYEQYFGPGTRLTVT.

CDR3 nucleotides: TGCGCCAGCAGCTTGGAGCCCCGAGCGGGAAACACCATATATTTT. Amino acids: CASSLEPRAGNTIYF. V usage is TRBV5-1 and J usage is TRBJ1-3, with D uncertain. Germline loops: CDR1 SGHRS, CDR2 YFSETQ. The CDR3 sequence is 15 residues long. V was cut by 0 bases and J by 4 bases, with 11 bases left in between.

J is TRBJ2-6 and V is TRBV5-1; D is tentatively TRBD1 or TRBD2 (6 bases each). Per the germline V gene, CDR1 is SGHRS and CDR2 is YFSETQ. This CDR3 is built from 18 residues. V was clipped by 3 bases and J by 1 base, with 17 bases between them. The CDR3 sequence: CASSWHPGGASGANVLTF. As DNA, the CDR3 is TGCGCCAGCAGCTGGCATCCCGGGGGCGCATCTGGGGCCAACGTCCTGACTTTC. Together with reference TRBV5-1 and TRBJ2-6, the CDR3 gives the full variable domain: KAGVTQTPRYLIKTRGQQVTLSCSPISGHRSVSWYQQTPGQGLQFLFEYFSETQRNKGNFPGRFSGRQFSNSRSEMNVSTLELGDSALYLCASSWHPGGASGANVLTFGAGSRLTVL.

The chain recombines TRBV2 with TRBJ2-3; D ambiguous. Trimming took 6 bases from V and 6 from J, leaving 10 bases between them. Germline CDR1 and CDR2: SNHLY and FYNNEI. The CDR3 contains 12 residues. This CDR3 is CASSDDSDTQYF. The CDR3 DNA is TGTGCCAGCAGCGACGACTCGGATACGCAGTATTTT.

The gene calls are TRBV29-1 and TRBJ1-2; 10 bases align to TRBD1. The CDR3 contains 20 residues. Unmatched junction bases numbered 22, after V lost 1 base and J lost 5 bases. Per germline, CDR1 SQVTM and CDR2 ANQGSEA. CDR3 in DNA: TGCAGCGTTGAAGCCCCTCTGGAGCGGGTGCAGACAGGGGGCGGTTATGGCTACACCTTC. It encodes CSVEAPLERVQTGGGYGYTF.

The genes are TRBV2 and TRBJ2-7; 9 bases line up with TRBD1. The CDR3 has 14 residues. Unmatched junction bases numbered 7, after V lost 9 bases and J lost 1 base. Germline assignment: CDR1 SNHLY and CDR2 FYNNEI. DNA of the CDR3: TGTGCCAGGGAAAAGGACAGGGGTTCCTACGAGCAGTACTTC. It yields the protein CAREKDRGSYEQYF.

The V call is TRBV27, the J call TRBJ1-5; D may be TRBD1 (5 bases). The length of the CDR3 is 15 residues. V was clipped by 2 bases and J by 0 bases, with 8 bases between them. From germline, CDR1 is MNHEY and CDR2 SMNVEV (reference sequence). CDR3 amino acids: CASSLGTGSNQPQHF. The CDR3 DNA is TGTGCCAGCAGTTTAGGGACGGGTAGCAATCAGCCCCAGCATTTT.

The V call is TRBV12-3 or TRBV12-4, the J call TRBJ2-3; no clear D gene. The CDR3 has 12 residues. With 2 bases removed from V and 4 bases from J, the gap between germline ends came to 4 bases. CDR3 sequence: CASSLRADTQYF. The CDR3 bases are TGTGCCAGCAGTTTACGAGCAGATACGCAGTATTTT.

The rearrangement links TRBV7-8 to TRBJ2-6; D is ambiguous. The CDR3 runs 13 residues. The germline V gene has CDR1 SGHVS and CDR2 FQNEAQ. The germline V and J ends were trimmed by 10 bases and 2 bases, with 9 bases remaining between them. The CDR3 loop reads CATPFAGANVLTF. In DNA form, the CDR3 reads TGTGCCACACCGTTCGCTGGGGCCAACGTCCTGACTTTC.

The chain is built from TRBV29-1 and TRBJ1-3, with D unclear. With 7 bases removed from V and 2 bases from J, the gap between germline ends came to 6 bases. Germline V gene data show CDR1 as SQVTM and CDR2 as ANQGSEA. CDR3 length: 11 residues. In nucleotides, the CDR3 is TGCAGCGCCCAAACTGGAAACACCATATATTTT. Its translation: CSAQTGNTIYF.

The gene calls are TRBV24-1 and TRBJ2-3; 7 nucleotides line up with TRBD1. Germline trimming cut 4 bases from V and 0 bases from J; bases unmatched to any gene: 9. The CDR3 length is 17 residues. Looked up from germline, CDR1 is KGHDR and CDR2 is SFDVKD. CDR3 protein: CATSDPLRGGSTDTQYF. CDR3 sequence (DNA): TGTGCCACCAGTGACCCCCTACGAGGGGGCAGCACAGATACGCAGTATTTT.

The chain has TRBV30 and TRBJ1-4, with D uncertain. Germline V gene sequence: CDR1 GTSNPN, CDR2 SVGIG (reference sequence). The V and J ends lost 7 bases and 5 bases respectively, with 11 bases between them. This CDR3 is 12 amino acids long. CDR3 protein: CASRRANEKLFF. In nucleotides, the CDR3 is TGTGCCTCGCGGCGTGCGAATGAAAAACTGTTTTTT.

V is TRBV28 and J is TRBJ1-2; 12 bases are shared with TRBD1. Germline lookup yields CDR1 MDHEN and CDR2 SYDVKM. V lost 5 bases, J lost 3 bases, and 13 bases stayed unmatched. This CDR3 comprises 18 residues. The CDR3 DNA follows: TGTGCCAGCAGTCTCTCAACCGGGACAGGGGGCTCCTACTATGGCTACACCTTC. This sequence encodes CASSLSTGTGGSYYGYTF.

V gene TRBV4-2 combines with J gene TRBJ1-6; TRBD1 matches 10 bases. V gave up 5 bases and J gave up 12 bases; unmatched junction bases: 13. Per the germline V gene, CDR1 is LGHNA and CDR2 is YNFKEQ. CDR3 length: 16 residues. The CDR3 protein is CASSFGDRGPGEPLHF. The CDR3 nucleotides are TGTGCCAGCAGCTTCGGTGACAGGGGGCCCGGTGAACCCCTCCACTTT.

CDR3 DNA: TGTGCCATCAGTGAGTCCAGGGGAGCCTCCTACAATGAGCAGTTCTTC. Protein sequence: CAISESRGASYNEQFF. The chain is built from TRBV10-3 and TRBJ2-1, with TRBD1 as a possible D gene (6 bases). The CDR3 runs to 16 residues. Deletions cut 0 bases from V and 0 bases from J, with 9 bases between. Germline values: CDR1 ENHRY, CDR2 SYGVKD.